This T cell receptor beta chain was captured in a study of T cell responses to AZD1222 COVID-19 vaccine. Repertoires were generated with immunoSEQ multiplex PCR, while TCRdb's copy carries only in-frame clones and drops some. The table shows roughly 120,000 clones, with roughly 89% occurring only once. The sample holds one count of this clone. Its antigen is unknown. Second-dose recipients at about 4 or about 12 weeks were treated as one pooled group. Findings and limits, study-wide: Nearly half of the spike-specific TCRs reportedly recognize variant regions that carry no mutations. The sample set comprised mostly white British donors with more females, and clonal diversity was possibly underestimated. Spike-wide vaccine-associated CD4 TCRs dominated at 160-218 and 743-854.

CDR3 length: 13 amino acids. V was trimmed by 3 bases and J by 6 bases, leaving 8 bases between them. The sample in question was peripheral blood, obtained 28 days after the second AZD1222 dose. The clonotype was recovered from an adult who received the AZD1222 COVID-19 vaccine. J is TRBJ2-2 and V is TRBV12-3 or TRBV12-4; D assignment may be TRBD1 or TRBD2 (6 bases each). In nucleotides, the CDR3 is TGTGCCAGCAGTTTTGGGGGGCCCGGGGAGCTGTTTTTT. The encoded protein is CASSFGGPGELFF.